This T cell receptor beta chain is from a study of cytomegalovirus exposure and HLA in healthy donors. Study-wide findings and caveats: Several top significant clusters appeared, in a later analysis, to be linked to common viral pathogens. Using a false discovery rate of 0.05, a later analysis showed that fewer than 20,000 TCR beta sequences were associated with HLA alleles. Cytomegalovirus-associated status was assigned to some 180 TCR beta chains.

Germline V CDR1 and CDR2: SEHNR, FQNEAQ (reference sequence). The CDR3 runs to 15 residues. Both 60 Vbeta primers and 13 Jbeta primers went into the PCR. Only in-frame clones appear in the TCRdb table, and some are missing; sequencing was by immunoSEQ multiplex PCR. The sample holds 150,000 or so clones, 60% to 85% seen once. Worth noting for this clone: Its specificity is unknown. The junction does not match germline at one end; this may be a read error.

The clonotype originates from a man in his forties or fifties in good health and CMV-seropositive. The specimen sequenced was PBMCs. V usage is TRBV7-9 and J usage is TRBJ2-7; no definite D call. The CDR3 loop is CSSSLVGRSSYEQYF. The CDR3, as DNA: TGTTCCAGCAGCTTAGTGGGCCGTAGCTCCTACGAGCAGTACTTC.